Listed below are T cell receptor beta chains from one sample, sequenced in a study of cytomegalovirus exposure and HLA in healthy donors. Here immunoSEQ multiplex PCR was the method, and the copy in TCRdb shows in-frame clones only, minus some. The sample consists of some 150,000 clones, over 60% of them appearing once. What was sequenced was PBMCs. The receptors originated from a man aged 35-49 years in good health and CMV-seropositive. Each CDR3 is given with its conserved first and last residue. The D gene is left open where the match is weak. Only part of the rows carry a size: once, few, many, or a class if the clone is expanded.

d_gene	len	v_gene	abundance	j_gene	CDR3aa	CDR3nt
TRBD2	21	TRBV4-3	NA	TRBJ2-1	CASSQGRQQLAGHSSYNEQFF	TGCGCCAGCAGCCAAGGCCGACAACAACTAGCGGGTCACAGCTCCTACAATGAGCAGTTCTTC
TRBD1	15	TRBV5-1	once	TRBJ1-1	CASSFRQGGNTEAFF	TGCGCCAGCAGCTTTCGACAGGGCGGGAACACTGAAGCTTTCTTT
NA	13	TRBV7-9	NA	TRBJ1-2	CSSNLTANYGYTF	TGTTCCAGCAACTTGACAGCTAACTATGGCTACACCTTC
TRBD2	14	TRBV7-6	NA	TRBJ2-1	CASSLAAGELEQFF	TGTGCCAGCAGCTTAGCAGCGGGAGAGCTTGAGCAGTTCTTC
NA	13	TRBV7-9	NA	TRBJ1-5	CSSSLEGSQPQHF	TGTTCCAGCAGCCTGGAAGGGAGTCAGCCCCAGCATTTT
TRBD2	16	TRBV10-1	NA	TRBJ2-5	CASSEVGLAGVETQYF	TGCGCCAGCAGTGAAGTTGGACTAGCGGGAGTAGAGACCCAGTACTTC
NA	16	TRBV9	once	TRBJ2-2	CASSLTGYANTGELFF	TGTGCCAGCAGCCTAACAGGGTACGCGAACACCGGGGAGCTGTTTTTT
TRBD2	16	TRBV11-3	NA	TRBJ2-3	CASSLGGSGGTDTQYF	TGTGCCAGCAGCTTAGGGGGCAGCGGGGGCACAGATACGCAGTATTTT
TRBD2	14	TRBV28	NA	TRBJ2-7	CASRLAGSKSEQYF	TGTGCCAGCAGGCTAGCGGGGTCCAAATCCGAGCAGTACTTC
TRBD2	14	TRBV27	NA	TRBJ2-7	CASSLVLAGDEQYF	TGTGCCAGCAGTTTGGTACTAGCGGGAGACGAGCAGTACTTC
NA	14	TRBV6-4	few	TRBJ2-2	CASSANRDTGELFF	TGTGCCAGCAGTGCGAACAGGGACACCGGGGAGCTGTTTTTT
TRBD1	19	TRBV30	few	TRBJ2-1	CAWRPLYGAMTGGADEQFF	TGTGCCTGGAGACCCCTCTATGGGGCTATGACAGGGGGCGCAGATGAGCAGTTCTTC
NA	15	TRBV4-2	NA	TRBJ2-3	CASTEGGRDTDTQYF	TGTGCCAGCACCGAAGGGGGTAGAGACACAGATACGCAGTATTTT
TRBD1	17	TRBV27	NA	TRBJ2-2	CASSLMLSGGLTGELFF	TGTGCCAGCAGTTTAATGTTGTCAGGGGGCTTAACCGGGGAGCTGTTTTTT
NA	14	TRBV6-5	once	TRBJ2-4	CASSYGEGGDIQYF	TGTGCCAGCAGTTACGGAGAGGGCGGAGACATTCAGTACTTC
NA	11	TRBV28	NA	TRBJ2-7	CASSSLDEQYF	TGTGCCAGCAGCAGTCTCGACGAGCAGTACTTC
NA	17	TRBV19	few	TRBJ2-2	CASSMRQGGQATGELFF	TGTGCCAGTAGTATGAGGCAGGGGGGTCAAGCGACCGGGGAGCTGTTTTTT
NA	12	TRBV4-2	once	TRBJ2-1	CASSQEGGEQFF	TGTGCCAGCAGCCAGGAGGGCGGTGAGCAGTTCTTC
TRBD2	16	TRBV11-3	NA	TRBJ2-1	CASSSGTSGTYNEQFF	TGTGCCAGCAGCTCCGGGACTAGCGGGACCTACAATGAGCAGTTCTTC
NA	14	TRBV4-2	NA	TRBJ2-3	CASSLEGSTDTQYF	TGTGCCAGCAGCTTGGAGGGTAGCACAGATACGCAGTATTTT
NA	14	TRBV10-2	NA	TRBJ1-5	CASSSEVSNQPQHF	TGCGCCAGCAGTTCAGAGGTAAGCAATCAGCCCCAGCATTTT
TRBD2	15	TRBV27	NA	TRBJ2-7	CASSLRGRASYEQYF	TGTGCCAGCAGTTTAAGAGGGAGGGCCTCCTACGAGCAGTACTTC
NA	11	TRBV29-1	NA	TRBJ2-1	CSVSGYNEQFF	TGCAGCGTCTCAGGGTACAATGAGCAGTTCTTC
NA	15	TRBV19	NA	TRBJ1-5	CASSIGTGGNQPQHF	TGTGCCAGTAGTATAGGAACCGGAGGGAATCAGCCCCAGCATTTT
NA	15	TRBV5-1	NA	TRBJ2-3	CASTIEGLASNTQYF	TGCGCCAGCACTATAGAGGGGCTAGCGAGCAATACGCAGTATTTT
NA	14	TRBV6-5	NA	TRBJ2-5	CATSPTGPQETQYF	TGTGCCACCTCCCCGACAGGTCCCCAAGAGACCCAGTACTTC
NA	15	TRBV4-1	NA	TRBJ1-6	CASSQAVRGYSPLHF	TGCGCCAGCAGCCAAGCAGTCAGGGGTTATTCACCCCTCCACTTT
TRBD1	15	TRBV10-3	NA	TRBJ2-3	CAISDRQGSTDTQYF	TGTGCCATCAGTGACCGACAGGGAAGCACAGATACGCAGTATTTT
TRBD2	19	TRBV27	NA	TRBJ2-7	CASSPYPGLAGLGSYEQYF	TGTGCCAGCAGTCCCTATCCGGGACTAGCGGGGCTCGGCTCCTACGAGCAGTACTTC
NA	11	TRBV29-1	NA	TRBJ2-5	CSVAGLETQYF	TGCAGCGTTGCAGGGTTAGAGACCCAGTACTTC
NA	13	TRBV7-9	NA	TRBJ2-1	CASSPQGTDEQFF	TGTGCCAGCAGCCCGCAGGGTACCGATGAGCAGTTCTTC
NA	15	TRBV5-8	NA	TRBJ1-1	CASSLRGTYGTEAFF	TGTGCCAGCAGCCTAAGAGGAACCTACGGCACTGAAGCTTTCTTT
TRBD2	19	TRBV30	NA	TRBJ2-2	CAWSVARTSGWTNTGELFF	TGTGCCTGGAGTGTAGCCCGGACTAGCGGTTGGACGAACACCGGGGAGCTGTTTTTT
TRBD1	17	TRBV5-1	once	TRBJ2-2	CASSLWATGGNTGELFF	TGCGCCAGCAGCTTATGGGCGACAGGGGGCAACACCGGGGAGCTGTTTTTT
NA	14	TRBV5-5	NA	TRBJ2-5	CASSLTGTQETQYF	TGTGCCAGCAGCCTCACAGGGACACAAGAGACCCAGTACTTC
NA	14	TRBV2	NA	TRBJ1-5	CASSEGQPNQPQHF	TGTGCCAGCAGTGAAGGACAGCCCAATCAGCCCCAGCATTTT
TRBD2	18	TRBV9	NA	TRBJ2-3	CASSVAGQREYVADTQYF	TGTGCCAGCAGCGTAGCTGGGCAGCGGGAGTACGTTGCAGATACGCAGTATTTT
NA	12	TRBV5-6	NA	TRBJ1-1	CASEGGNTEAFF	TGTGCCAGCGAAGGGGGGAACACTGAAGCTTTCTTT
TRBD2	13	TRBV30	NA	TRBJ2-2	CACTSANTGELFF	TGTGCCTGCACTAGCGCGAACACCGGGGAGCTGTTTTTT
TRBD2	14	TRBV13	once	TRBJ2-3	CASSPTSGSHTQYF	TGTGCCAGCAGCCCGACTAGCGGGAGCCATACGCAGTATTTT
TRBD2	15	TRBV7-6	NA	TRBJ2-3	CASSPATSGSDTQYF	TGTGCCAGCAGCCCCGCGACTAGCGGTTCAGATACGCAGTATTTT
NA	15	TRBV21-1	NA	TRBJ1-2	CASRTTGGLYYGYTF	TGTGCCAGCAGGACGACAGGGGGCCTTTACTATGGCTACACCTTC
TRBD2	18	TRBV7-6	once	TRBJ2-7	CASSLKWDRTSGSYEQYF	TGTGCCAGCAGCTTAAAATGGGACCGGACTAGCGGCTCCTACGAGCAGTACTTC
TRBD1	15	TRBV27	NA	TRBJ1-5	CASTMTGLGNQPQHF	TGTGCCAGCACCATGACAGGGTTGGGGAATCAGCCCCAGCATTTT
TRBD1	15	TRBV10-3	NA	TRBJ1-5	CAISEAGGSNQPQHF	TGTGCCATCAGTGAGGCAGGGGGCAGCAATCAGCCCCAGCATTTT
TRBD1	18	TRBV13	NA	TRBJ1-5	CASRQRTGGVVSNQPQHF	TGTGCCAGCAGACAAAGGACAGGGGGCGTGGTGAGCAATCAGCCCCAGCATTTT
NA	15	TRBV4-1	NA	TRBJ2-1	CASSQGRQFYNEQFF	TGCGCCAGCAGCCAAGGAAGACAGTTCTACAATGAGCAGTTCTTC
TRBD1	16	TRBV5-1	NA	TRBJ2-5	CASSLTPQGARETQYF	TGCGCCAGCAGCTTAACCCCTCAGGGGGCTAGAGAGACCCAGTACTTC
NA	15	TRBV7-9	NA	TRBJ1-1	CSSSLDWSRNTEAFF	TGTTCCAGCAGCTTAGACTGGTCTCGGAACACTGAAGCTTTCTTT
NA	13	TRBV15	NA	TRBJ1-2	CATSRDANYGYTF	TGTGCCACCAGCAGAGACGCTAACTATGGCTACACCTTC
NA	13	TRBV12-5	NA	TRBJ2-7	CASGRDGGNEQYF	TGTGCTAGTGGACGGGACGGCGGGAACGAGCAGTACTTC
NA	14	TRBV30	NA	TRBJ2-1	CAWIDSGARNEQFF	TGTGCCTGGATTGATAGCGGAGCAAGGAATGAGCAGTTCTTC
TRBD2	18	TRBV7-9	NA	TRBJ2-1	CASSPNRLAGTPYNEQFF	TGTGCCAGCAGCCCCAACCGACTAGCGGGGACCCCCTACAATGAGCAGTTCTTC
TRBD2	21	TRBV5-1	NA	TRBJ2-7	CASSRTGAAGTSGRRSYEQYF	TGCGCCAGCAGCCGGACAGGGGCCGCTGGGACTAGCGGGAGGCGCTCCTACGAGCAGTACTTC
NA	13	TRBV19	once	TRBJ2-4	CASTDRAKNIQYF	TGTGCCAGTACTGACAGAGCCAAAAACATTCAGTACTTC
NA	15	TRBV6-6	NA	TRBJ1-1	CASSPEGGLNTEAFF	TGTGCCAGCAGTCCGGAAGGAGGGTTGAACACTGAAGCTTTCTTT
TRBD1	18	TRBV7-9	NA	TRBJ2-7	CSSSFPPPPQDRGSEQYF	TGTTCCAGCAGCTTCCCCCCCCCGCCCCAGGACAGGGGGAGCGAGCAGTACTTC
NA	14	TRBV6-4	NA	TRBJ2-3	CASSAGLSTDTQYF	TGTGCCAGTTCCGCGGGATTAAGCACAGATACGCAGTATTTT
NA	15	TRBV5-8	NA	TRBJ2-7	CASRRPGSSEREQYF	TGTGCCAGCAGGAGGCCGGGGAGTTCAGAGAGGGAGCAGTACTTC
NA	13	TRBV11-2	NA	TRBJ1-5	CASSLGQDQPQHF	TGTGCCAGCAGCTTAGGACAGGATCAGCCCCAGCATTTT